The 29 T cell receptor beta chains reported below all come from one sample, sequenced in a study of shared clonotypes between healthy human individuals. Method: immunoSEQ multiplex PCR; TCRdb's copy keeps in-frame clones and lacks some. The data contain over 2 million clones, 90% to 95% of them singletons. Material: naive CD4+ T cells sorted from blood. Indicated subset: CD45RA+ positively selected. These receptor sequences come from a man younger than 30 in good health.

This rearrangement joins TRBV2 to TRBJ2-3; TRBD2 matches at 9 bases. V was clipped by 5 bases and J by 0 bases; unmatched bases: 3. Germline V gene data show CDR1 as SNHLY and CDR2 as FYNNEI. This CDR3 has 15 amino acids. As DNA, the CDR3 is TGTGCCAGCAGTCTGGGACTAGCTAGCACAGATACGCAGTATTTT. This gives the protein CASSLGLASTDTQYF.

V and J are TRBV2 and TRBJ1-2, with 9 bases aligning to TRBD1. The CDR3 consists of 12 residues. Unmatched junction bases numbered 4, after V lost 7 bases and J lost 7 bases. Germline V gene lookup returns CDR1 SNHLY and CDR2 FYNNEI. The CDR3 DNA reads TGTGCCAGCAACAGGGGGCAAGTTGGCTACACCTTC. Its translation: CASNRGQVGYTF.

This clone appeared a single time. The rearrangement uses TRBV5-1 and TRBJ1-6, with TRBD1 as a possible D gene (6 bases). Germline CDR1 SGHRS, CDR2 YFSETQ. Trimming left V 0 bases short and J 7 bases short, with 11 bases between. The CDR3 runs to 15 residues. The CDR3 reads CASSLDGQQNSPLHF. The DNA for the CDR3 is TGCGCCAGCAGCTTGGATGGACAGCAAAATTCACCCCTCCACTTT.

The chain's CDR3 is CASSRQGQGGGSNQPQHF. CDR3 sequence (DNA): TGTGCCAGCTCACGACAGGGACAGGGGGGCGGGAGCAATCAGCCCCAGCATTTT. The rearrangement links TRBV18 to TRBJ1-5, with 11 bases that match TRBD1. V shed 4 bases, J shed 1 base, and the junction held 9 bases outside the gene matches. Looked up from germline, CDR1 is KGHSH and CDR2 is LQKENI. This CDR3 contains 18 residues.

The V gene is TRBV15, the J gene TRBJ2-7; D is uncertain. From germline, CDR1 is LNHNV and CDR2 YYDKDF (reference sequence). This CDR3 has 12 amino acids. The V end was cut by 5 bases, the J end by 5 bases, with 10 bases between. The DNA of the CDR3 is TGTGCCACCAGCCAGGCCGCCGACGAGCAGTACTTC. Encoded protein: CATSQAADEQYF.

The J gene is TRBJ2-3, the V gene TRBV4-2; 9 nucleotides match TRBD2. V lost 1 base and J lost 1; bases outside the gene matches: 3. Per germline, CDR1 LGHNA and CDR2 YNFKEQ. The CDR3 length is 16 residues. The CDR3 sequence is CASSQGRGGRTDTQYF. The CDR3, as DNA: TGTGCCAGCAGCCAAGGGCGGGGGGGCCGCACAGATACGCAGTATTTT.

As to this clone: This sample includes further DNA sequences coding for the same CDR3. The chain employs TRBV7-9 and TRBJ2-7; 11 bases map to TRBD2. Germline CDR1 is SEHNR and CDR2 is FQNEAQ (reference sequence). The junction had 0 bases not matched to a gene; V was cut back by 2 bases and J by 3 bases. This CDR3 comprises 14 residues. For the CDR3, the DNA is TGTGCCAGCAGCTTAACTAGCGGGAGCTACGAGCAGTACTTC. It is translated as CASSLTSGSYEQYF.

Note on this clone: Germline is not matched at one junction end, which may reflect a read error. The rearrangement uses TRBV7-7 and TRBJ1-1; D is ambiguous. Germline-derived CDR1 and CDR2 are SSHAT and FNYEAQ (reference sequence). The CDR3 is made up of 13 amino acids. The CDR3 protein is CASSFLVGTEAFF. DNA for the CDR3: TGTGCTAGCAGCTTTCTAGTGGGCACTGAAGCTTTCTTT.

This sequence joins TRBV7-9 and TRBJ2-6, with D unresolved. Trimming took off 3 bases at V and 0 bases at J, with 6 bases between the two ends. CDR3 length equals 15 residues. Germline V lookup: CDR1 SEHNR, CDR2 FQNEAQ (reference sequence). The CDR3 nucleotides read TGTGCCAGCAGCTTCGGCGTCTCTGGGGCCAACGTCCTGACTTTC. It encodes CASSFGVSGANVLTF.

The CDR3 DNA sequence: TGTGCCATCAAGGGACAGGGGGTATCTGGAAACACCATATATTTT. It is translated as CAIKGQGVSGNTIYF. The chain is built from TRBV10-3 and TRBJ1-3; 11 bases map to TRBD1. After removal of 7 bases from V and 1 base from J, the junction contained 3 bases not matched to a gene. The CDR3 covers 15 residues. In germline, CDR1 is ENHRY, CDR2 SYGVKD.

This sequence joins TRBV7-8 and TRBJ1-1, with D possibly TRBD1 on 6 matching bases. Per the germline V gene, CDR1 is SGHVS and CDR2 is FQNEAQ. V was shortened by 1 base and J by 6 bases, with 12 bases between the two germline ends. This CDR3 contains 14 residues. The CDR3: CASSLVAGVAEAFF. The CDR3 nucleotides are TGTGCCAGCAGCTTAGTGGCAGGGGTTGCTGAAGCTTTCTTT.

This rearrangement joins TRBV5-8 to TRBJ2-7; D is uncertain. The germline V gene encodes CDR1 SGHTS and CDR2 YDEGEE. This CDR3 has 12 residues. The V gene lost 2 bases and the J gene lost 4 bases, with 7 bases spanning the gap. The CDR3, as DNA: TGTGCCAGCAGCTTTGCAGGATACGAGCAGTACTTC. As protein: CASSFAGYEQYF.

Comment on this clone: This may arise from a read error, as a much more abundant clone is one base away. In the same sample, other DNA sequences code for this CDR3. The V gene is TRBV18, the J gene TRBJ2-7; D is undetermined. V was clipped by 0 bases and J by 2 bases, with 5 bases between them. The germline CDR1 and CDR2 sequences are KGHSH and LQKENI. CDR3 size: 13 residues. CDR3 region: CASSPPSTYEQYF. CDR3 coding DNA: TGTGCCAGCTCACCACCCAGTACCTACGAGCAGTACTTC.

The chain couples TRBV12-5 to TRBJ1-1, with a weak D call TRBD1 (5 bases). Between the trimmed V and J ends, which lost 0 bases and 5 bases, there was a span of 13 bases. This CDR3 is 15 amino acids long. Germline V gene lookup returns CDR1 LGHNT and CDR2 FRNRAP. The CDR3 DNA follows: TGTGCTAGTGGTTTGGTACAGGCGGGAGGTACTGAAGCTTTCTTT. Residues: CASGLVQAGGTEAFF.

Details on this clone: The sample holds other DNA sequences that translate to the same CDR3. This chain connects TRBV18 to TRBJ1-5; D might be TRBD1 (6 bases). CDR3 length: 13 amino acids. The V end lost 4 bases, the J end lost 5 bases, and 9 bases lay between the germline ends. Germline values: CDR1 KGHSH, CDR2 LQKENI. CDR3 amino acids: CASSLDRDQPQHF. The CDR3 DNA reads as TGTGCCAGCTCACTGGACAGAGATCAGCCCCAGCATTTT.

This clone was seen only once. The J gene is TRBJ1-5, the V gene TRBV28; perhaps TRBD1 as D (5 bases). Germline loops: CDR1 MDHEN, CDR2 SYDVKM. The CDR3 is made up of 12 amino acids. V was clipped by 8 bases and J by 6 bases, with 11 bases between them. The CDR3: CASCGATQPQHF. The CDR3 nucleotides read TGTGCCAGCTGTGGGGCTACTCAGCCCCAGCATTTT.

The chain recombines TRBV19 with TRBJ2-4, with TRBD1 matching 10 bases. The trim removed 1 base at V and 1 base at J, leaving 4 bases unmatched. Germline V CDR1 and CDR2: LNHDA, SQIVND (reference sequence). The CDR3 spans 17 residues. CDR3: CASSIAGTGVAKNIQYF. The CDR3 nucleotides read TGTGCCAGTAGTATAGCCGGGACAGGGGTGGCCAAAAACATTCAGTACTTC.

The chain employs TRBV4-3 and TRBJ2-7; perhaps TRBD2 as D (5 bases). Per germline, CDR1 LGHNA and CDR2 YSLEER. The CDR3 runs 17 residues. The germline V and J ends were trimmed by 1 base and 2 bases, with 18 bases remaining between them. CDR3 nucleotides: TGCGCCAGCAGCCAAGGTCGAGGGTCATCCGCCGCCTACGAGCAGTACTTC. This codes for CASSQGRGSSAAYEQYF.

The rearrangement links TRBV9 to TRBJ2-7; 8 nucleotides match TRBD2. CDR3 size: 13 residues. Germline lookup yields CDR1 SGDLS and CDR2 YYNGEE. V was pared by 3 bases and J by 5 bases, with 4 bases of the junction left unmatched. This CDR3 reads CASSAGREDEQYF. The DNA for the CDR3 is TGTGCCAGCAGCGCAGGGCGGGAGGACGAGCAGTACTTC.

The chain is built from TRBV7-2 and TRBJ2-7; D might be TRBD1 (5 bases). In germline, CDR1 is SGHTA, CDR2 FQGNSA. There are 14 residues in the CDR3. Trimming cost V 1 base and J 2 bases, with 9 bases left between them. CDR3 nucleotides: TGTGCCAGCAGCTTAGTTCAGGGCCCCTACGAGCAGTACTTC. This sequence encodes CASSLVQGPYEQYF. Filled out from reference TRBV7-2 and TRBJ2-7, the complete variable domain reads GAGVSQSPSNKVTEKGKDVELRCDPISGHTALYWYRQSLGQGLEFLIYFQGNSAPDKSGLPSDRFSAERTGGSVSTLTIQRTQQEDSAVYLCASSLVQGPYEQYFGPGTRLTVT.

The chain joins TRBV13 to TRBJ1-3; D perhaps matches TRBD1 (5 bases). CDR3 size: 15 residues. Germline lookup yields CDR1 PRHDT and CDR2 FYEKMQ (reference sequence). V was cut by 5 bases and J by 0 bases, with 11 bases left in between. As DNA, the CDR3 is TGTGCCAGCAGCCTCACAGGTAGCTCTGGAAACACCATATATTTT. This encodes CASSLTGSSGNTIYF.

V is TRBV27 and J is TRBJ2-3; D is uncertain. CDR1 and CDR2 (germline): MNHEY, SMNVEV (reference sequence). Trimming removed 0 bases at V and 8 bases at J, with 6 bases between. The CDR3 spans 12 residues. The CDR3 DNA is TGTGCCAGCAGTTTATCCCCTGCTACGCAGTATTTT. Its translation is CASSLSPATQYF.

The chain joins TRBV30 to TRBJ1-2; a weak D match, TRBD1 (5 bases). The CDR3 length is 14 residues. Looked up from germline, CDR1 is GTSNPN and CDR2 is SVGIG (reference sequence). The V end was cut by 2 bases, the J end by 8 bases, with 18 bases between. DNA of the CDR3: TGTGCCTGGAGTCCCGGGGGGGGAATCGGCGGCTACACCTTC. This encodes CAWSPGGGIGGYTF.

J is TRBJ1-2 and V is TRBV29-1; D perhaps matches TRBD1 (5 bases). Looked up from germline, CDR1 is SQVTM and CDR2 is ANQGSEA. Trimming pared 4 bases from V and 3 bases from J, leaving 15 bases between. The CDR3 extends over 14 amino acids. CDR3 sequence: CSVGAQGGDYGYTF. The CDR3 DNA reads as TGCAGCGTTGGTGCCCAGGGCGGGGACTATGGCTACACCTTC.

The chain's CDR3 is CASRTSGRFQETQYF. The CDR3 bases are TGTGCCAGTCGGACTAGCGGGAGATTCCAAGAGACCCAGTACTTC. V is TRBV19 and J is TRBJ2-5; 13 positions agree with TRBD2. The CDR3 covers 15 residues. Trimming at V came to 8 bases and at J to 1 base, leaving 4 bases not matched to a gene. The germline V gene has CDR1 LNHDA and CDR2 SQIVND (reference sequence).

Remarks on this clone: At the DNA level, this CDR3 is encoded by other sequences in the same sample as well. The chain carries TRBV6-5 and TRBJ2-7; D assignment may be TRBD1 or TRBD2 (5 bases each). V lost 5 bases, J lost 1 base, and 9 bases lay in between. Germline V gives CDR1 MNHEY, CDR2 SVGAGI. The CDR3 runs 13 residues. CDR3 bases: TGTGCCAGCAGTCTGGGACCTTCCTACGAGCAGTACTTC. Protein sequence: CASSLGPSYEQYF.

This rearrangement joins TRBV5-1 to TRBJ2-3; D ambiguous. CDR3 length: 14 amino acids. V was cut by 2 bases and J by 1 base, with 8 bases left in between. Germline V gene lookup returns CDR1 SGHRS and CDR2 YFSETQ. CDR3 amino acids: CASSFGWGTDTQYF. CDR3 nucleotides: TGCGCCAGCAGCTTCGGGTGGGGCACAGATACGCAGTATTTT.

The rearrangement links TRBV4-1 to TRBJ1-4; weak D call: TRBD1 (5 bases). CDR1 is MGHRA and CDR2 is YSYEKL in the germline V gene. CDR3 length: 16 residues. With 4 bases removed from V and 7 bases from J, the gap between germline ends came to 19 bases. Written as DNA, the CDR3 is TGCGCCAGCAGCCCCCTAGGGGAGGCAGGGACTGAAAAACTGTTTTTT. Its translation is CASSPLGEAGTEKLFF.

The chain uses TRBV19 and TRBJ1-6, with 8 bases aligning to TRBD1. The CDR3 is 15 amino acids. J gave up 7 bases and V 4 bases, and 6 bases lay outside the gene matches. The germline V gene encodes CDR1 LNHDA and CDR2 SQIVND (reference sequence). The CDR3 DNA reads TGTGCCAGTAGTAAACCGGGACAGGCGAATTCACCCCTCCACTTT. Protein product: CASSKPGQANSPLHF.